This passage covers 29 T cell receptor beta chains from one sample sequenced in a study of shared clonotypes between healthy human individuals. The data were produced by immunoSEQ multiplex PCR, yet TCRdb's version contains in-frame clones alone and is incomplete. This sample carries some 2,100,000 clones, approximately 96% of them seen once, and the ten largest clones take roughly 0.13%. The sample consisted of naive CD4+ T cells sorted from blood. Subset reported: CD45RA+ positively selected. The receptors were gathered from a man in his late teens or twenties in good health.

The chain carries TRBV6-5 and TRBJ1-1; D remains ambiguous. CDR3 length equals 12 residues. Trimming removed 5 bases from V and 10 bases from J, with 14 bases in between. Germline V lookup: CDR1 MNHEY, CDR2 SVGAGI. The CDR3: CASSNWAASAFF. The DNA for the CDR3 is TGTGCCAGCAGTAACTGGGCGGCATCAGCTTTCTTT.

The V call is TRBV11-2, the J call TRBJ2-6, with TRBD1 identical over 11 bases. Germline trimming cut 5 bases from V and 2 bases from J; bases unmatched to any gene: 11. Germline CDR1 and CDR2: SGHAT and FQNNGV. The CDR3 contains 19 residues. The CDR3 DNA follows: TGTGCCAGCAGCCCGACTTCCGGGACAGGGGGGGCTGGGGCCAACGTCCTGACTTTC. Translation: CASSPTSGTGGAGANVLTF. The full variable domain, with the rest looked up from reference TRBV11-2 and TRBJ2-6, is EAGVAQSPRYKIIEKRQSVAFWCNPISGHATLYWYQQILGQGPKLLIQFQNNGVVDDSQLPKDRFSAERLKGVDSTLKIQPAKLEDSAVYLCASSPTSGTGGAGANVLTFGAGSRLTVL.

This rearrangement joins TRBV13 to TRBJ1-2; possibly TRBD1 for D (5 bases). The length of the CDR3 is 16 residues. V lost 0 bases, J lost 2 bases, and 13 bases lay in between. Looked up from germline, CDR1 is PRHDT and CDR2 is FYEKMQ (reference sequence). DNA for the CDR3: TGTGCCAGCAGCTTAGGAGGGGCCAGCAACAACTATGGCTACACCTTC. Residues: CASSLGGASNNYGYTF.

The chain links TRBV10-3 to TRBJ2-1, with TRBD2 as a possible D gene (7 bases). The CDR3 spans 16 residues. V lost 0 bases to trimming and J lost 4 bases, with 13 bases between them. The V gene's germline CDR1 is ENHRY and CDR2 SYGVKD. Here the CDR3 reads CAISESPGGLYNEQFF. The CDR3 DNA follows: TGTGCCATCAGTGAGTCGCCGGGGGGCTTATACAATGAGCAGTTCTTC.

The chain employs TRBV15 and TRBJ1-2; 9 bases line up with TRBD1. The germline gives CDR1 LNHNV, CDR2 YYDKDF (reference sequence). V shed 5 bases and J 6 bases; nucleotides not matched to a gene: 7. There are 14 residues in the CDR3. CDR3 nucleotides: TGTGCCACCAGCGCAAGACAGGGGGTAGATGGCTACACCTTC. It translates to CATSARQGVDGYTF. Drawing the rest from reference TRBV15 and TRBJ1-2, the complete variable domain is DAMVIQNPRYQVTQFGKPVTLSCSQTLNHNVMYWYQQKSSQAPKLLFHYYDKDFNNEADTPDNFQSRRPNTSFCFLDIRSPGLGDTAMYLCATSARQGVDGYTFGSGTRLTVV.

The chain links TRBV5-4 to TRBJ2-2, with D possibly being TRBD2 (6 bases). The V end lost 4 bases, the J end lost 2 bases, and 15 bases lay between the germline ends. Germline CDR1 and CDR2: SGHNT and YYREEE (reference sequence). CDR3 length: 16 residues. The CDR3 here is CASSARGTLNTGELFF. The CDR3 nucleotides are TGTGCCAGCAGCGCACGGGGGACTCTCAACACCGGGGAGCTGTTTTTT. Using reference TRBV5-4 and TRBJ2-2 for the parts outside the CDR3, the full variable domain is ETGVTQSPTHLIKTRGQQVTLRCSSQSGHNTVSWYQQALGQGPQFIFQYYREEENGRGNFPPRFSGLQFPNYSSELNVNALELDDSALYLCASSARGTLNTGELFFGEGSRLTVL.

The chain uses TRBV4-1 and TRBJ1-3; TRBD1 is a possible D gene (5 bases). V lost 1 base, J lost 0 bases, and 13 bases lay in between. CDR1 is MGHRA, CDR2 YSYEKL, per germline. The CDR3 is 17 residues long. Here the CDR3 DNA reads TGCGCCAGCAGCCAAGGTACAGGCTACGTCTCTGGAAACACCATATATTTT. Translation: CASSQGTGYVSGNTIYF.

This chain connects TRBV6-1 to TRBJ1-3; unclear D gene. Germline V gene data show CDR1 as MNHNS and CDR2 as SASEGT. This CDR3 region has 15 residues. V was clipped by 6 bases and J by 8 bases, with 20 bases between them. The CDR3: CASRDPTGRRYTIYF. CDR3 sequence (DNA): TGTGCCAGCAGGGATCCCACGGGGAGGAGATACACCATATATTTT.

A remark on this clone: The same CDR3 also results from other DNA sequences found in this sample. The chain employs TRBV6-1 and TRBJ1-5, with TRBD1 as a possible D gene (6 bases). Germline CDR1 is MNHNS and CDR2 is SASEGT. The CDR3 covers 15 residues. V lost 4 bases, J lost 1 base, and 11 bases lay in between. In DNA, the CDR3 is TGTGCCAGCAGTGTAGGGGGGGGCAGCAATCAGCCCCAGCATTTT. Translation: CASSVGGGSNQPQHF.

The rearrangement uses TRBV28 and TRBJ1-2; tentative D call: TRBD1 (6 bases). Trimming removed 6 bases from V and 4 bases from J, with 15 bases in between. The CDR3 runs 14 residues. The germline gives CDR1 MDHEN, CDR2 SYDVKM. CDR3 bases: TGTGCCAGCAGCCGGGGGGTAGGGGGCTATGGCTACACCTTC. It yields the protein CASSRGVGGYGYTF.

The chain joins TRBV7-3 to TRBJ1-2, with TRBD1 identical over 9 bases. CDR1 SGHTA and CDR2 FQGTGA come from the germline V gene. The CDR3 runs 13 residues. V was clipped by 6 bases and J by 4 bases; unmatched bases: 3. The CDR3 loop is CASSPTGGYGYTF. The CDR3 nucleotides read TGTGCCAGCAGTCCGACAGGGGGCTATGGCTACACCTTC.

This clone is a singleton in its sample. The chain is built from TRBV4-3 and TRBJ2-7; 10 nucleotides line up with TRBD2. The CDR3 contains 15 residues. CDR1 and CDR2 from the germline V gene are LGHNA and YSLEER. V was clipped by 1 base and J by 4 bases; unmatched bases: 4. CDR3 sequence reads: CASSQVGSGRYEQYF. In nucleotides, the CDR3 is TGCGCCAGCAGCCAAGTTGGTAGCGGGAGGTACGAGCAGTACTTC.

The V and J genes are TRBV28 and TRBJ1-5, with TRBD1 matching over 8 bases. The ends lost 6 bases at V and 6 bases at J; junction bases unmatched: 13. The V gene's germline CDR1 is MDHEN and CDR2 SYDVKM. This CDR3 spans 16 amino acids. The CDR3 is CASRPTDRGFAQPQHF. CDR3 nucleotide sequence: TGTGCCAGCAGGCCAACCGACAGGGGCTTCGCTCAGCCCCAGCATTTT.

About this clone: The identical CDR3 is also encoded by other nucleotide sequences in the sample. This chain connects TRBV18 to TRBJ2-5; D ambiguous. The germline gives CDR1 KGHSH, CDR2 LQKENI. This CDR3 spans 12 amino acids. Trimming cost V 2 bases and J 4 bases, with 5 bases left between them. CDR3 coding DNA: TGTGCCAGCTCACCATCGGGAGAGACCCAGTACTTC. Protein sequence: CASSPSGETQYF.

This chain links TRBV11-2 with TRBJ2-7; TRBD1 agrees at 7 bases. Trimming at V came to 2 bases and at J to 0 bases, leaving 10 bases not matched to a gene. The V gene's germline CDR1 is SGHAT and CDR2 FQNNGV. The CDR3 runs 17 residues. In nucleotides, the CDR3 is TGTGCCAGCAGCTTATCCAACAGGGGCCGTAGCTCCTACGAGCAGTACTTC. It translates to CASSLSNRGRSSYEQYF.

The genes are TRBV9 and TRBJ1-3, with TRBD1 matching 11 bases. The CDR3 is 17 amino acids. Trimming cost V 2 bases and J 2 bases; bases outside gene matches: 6. The germline CDR1 and CDR2 sequences are SGDLS and YYNGEE. CDR3 nucleotide sequence: TGTGCCAGCAGCGTGACCGGGACAGGGGGTACTGGAAACACCATATATTTT. Translating it yields CASSVTGTGGTGNTIYF.

The V and J genes are TRBV27 and TRBJ2-1, with TRBD2 matching 9 bases. In germline, CDR1 is MNHEY, CDR2 SMNVEV (reference sequence). J gave up 8 bases and V 5 bases, and 4 bases lay outside the gene matches. The CDR3 runs to 13 residues. CDR3 region: CASSLAGKYEQFF. The CDR3 DNA follows: TGTGCCAGCAGTCTAGCGGGGAAGTATGAGCAGTTCTTC.

The rearrangement links TRBV5-4 to TRBJ2-7; D possibly corresponds to TRBD1 (6 bases). This CDR3 spans 12 amino acids. The germline V gene encodes CDR1 SGHNT and CDR2 YYREEE (reference sequence). V gave up 8 bases and J gave up 1 base, with 10 bases separating them. The CDR3 region is CASSQGSYEQYF. CDR3 DNA: TGTGCCAGTTCTCAGGGGTCCTACGAGCAGTACTTC.

DNA for the CDR3: TGCGCCAGCAGTGCTAGCGGGAGGGCCTTATTCGATGAGCAGTTCTTC. Translating gives CASSASGRALFDEQFF. The genes are TRBV10-2 and TRBJ2-1; 12 nucleotides line up with TRBD2. Losses at the gene ends were 4 bases for V and 8 bases for J; bases not matched to a gene: 9. The germline V gene encodes CDR1 WSHSY and CDR2 SAAADI. This CDR3 spans 16 amino acids.

This sequence joins TRBV11-2 and TRBJ1-2; D is unclear. The germline V gene has CDR1 SGHAT and CDR2 FQNNGV. Trimming removed 0 bases at V and 3 bases at J, with 8 bases between. The length of the CDR3 is 14 residues. This chain's CDR3 is CASSLEGRDYGYTF. For the CDR3, the DNA is TGTGCCAGCAGCTTAGAAGGGAGGGACTATGGCTACACCTTC.

With respect to this clone: Other DNA sequences in this sample translate to the same CDR3. This rearrangement joins TRBV20-1 to TRBJ2-7; D remains unclear. The ends were cut back, 3 bases at V and 3 bases at J, with 6 bases in the middle. Germline CDR1 is DFQATT and CDR2 is SNEGSKA (reference sequence). This CDR3 spans 11 amino acids. The CDR3 sequence: CSASRGYEQYF. The CDR3 bases are TGCAGTGCTAGTCGAGGCTACGAGCAGTACTTC.

Here the CDR3 reads CASSEAQRTNEKLFF. The CDR3 DNA reads as TGTGCCAGCAGTGAAGCGCAGAGGACTAATGAAAAACTGTTTTTT. The V call is TRBV2, the J call TRBJ1-4; no definite D call. The V end was cut by 0 bases, the J end by 2 bases, with 7 bases between. This CDR3 is 15 amino acids long. Germline lookup yields CDR1 SNHLY and CDR2 FYNNEI.

V usage is TRBV5-1 and J usage is TRBJ2-3; unclear D gene. The V gene's germline CDR1 is SGHRS and CDR2 YFSETQ. The germline V and J ends were trimmed by 3 bases and 1 base, with 12 bases remaining between them. This CDR3 has 15 residues. The CDR3 DNA is TGCGCCAGCAGCTCGGGCTCCCGTGGCACAGATACGCAGTATTTT. Translated: CASSSGSRGTDTQYF.

This chain joins TRBV10-3 and TRBJ1-2; 9 bases map to TRBD1. CDR1 ENHRY and CDR2 SYGVKD come from the germline V gene. This CDR3 spans 16 amino acids. J gave up 2 bases and V 6 bases, and 10 bases lay outside the gene matches. For the CDR3, the DNA is TGTGCCATCAGGCCCGGACAGGGGACAACCAACTATGGCTACACCTTC. This sequence encodes CAIRPGQGTTNYGYTF.

The V gene is TRBV30, the J gene TRBJ1-2; D ambiguous. V was pared by 2 bases and J by 0 bases, with 7 bases between. This CDR3 contains 13 residues. The germline V gene encodes CDR1 GTSNPN and CDR2 SVGIG (reference sequence). For the CDR3, the DNA is TGTGCCTGGAGTCTATCCCCTAACTATGGCTACACCTTC. The encoded protein is CAWSLSPNYGYTF.

The chain combines TRBV9 with TRBJ1-2; 8 bases are shared with TRBD1. Germline V gene sequence: CDR1 SGDLS, CDR2 YYNGEE. The CDR3 is made up of 15 amino acids. V was clipped by 0 bases and J by 5 bases; unmatched bases: 6. The CDR3 sequence is CASSVADRAQYGYTF. As DNA, the CDR3 is TGTGCCAGCAGCGTAGCGGACAGGGCACAATATGGCTACACCTTC.

The rearrangement links TRBV15 to TRBJ1-3; no reliable D call. The CDR3 consists of 13 residues. Per the germline V gene, CDR1 is LNHNV and CDR2 is YYDKDF (reference sequence). With 1 base removed from V and 5 bases from J, the gap between germline ends came to 6 bases. DNA of the CDR3: TGTGCCACCAGCAGAGGACTCAGAAACACCATATATTTT. This gives the protein CATSRGLRNTIYF.

The gene calls are TRBV20-1 and TRBJ1-2, with TRBD1 identical over 7 bases. Per germline, CDR1 DFQATT and CDR2 SNEGSKA (reference sequence). This CDR3 is built from 11 residues. Losses at the gene ends were 6 bases for V and 4 bases for J; bases not matched to a gene: 2. This CDR3 reads CSAQGGYGYTF. The DNA for the CDR3 is TGCAGTGCGCAGGGGGGCTATGGCTACACCTTC.

This clone showed up just a few times. V usage is TRBV5-1 and J usage is TRBJ1-6; D gene unclear. The ends were cut back, 0 bases at V and 10 bases at J, with 14 bases in the middle. Looked up from germline, CDR1 is SGHRS and CDR2 is YFSETQ. CDR3 length: 15 amino acids. The CDR3 region has the DNA TGCGCCAGCAGCTTGGAGTCGGCAGGTGCGTCACCCCTCCACTTT. Translating it yields CASSLESAGASPLHF. The full variable domain, rest sourced from reference TRBV5-1 and TRBJ1-6, is KAGVTQTPRYLIKTRGQQVTLSCSPISGHRSVSWYQQTPGQGLQFLFEYFSETQRNKGNFPGRFSGRQFSNSRSEMNVSTLELGDSALYLCASSLESAGASPLHFGNGTRLTVT.